This TCR beta chain derives from a study of blood T cell repertoires in COVID-19. Repertoires were generated with immunoSEQ multiplex PCR, while TCRdb's copy carries only in-frame clones and drops some. The sample includes 220,000 or so clones, 84% seen only once; the top ten take just under 20%. V lost 4 bases and J 0 bases, leaving 7 bases between the germline ends. The germline gives CDR1 ENHRY, CDR2 SYGVKD. The CDR3 consists of 14 residues. Material for sequencing was peripheral blood. The TCR was taken from a man aged 25-40 years with active or convalescent COVID-19. The V call is TRBV10-3, the J call TRBJ1-5; D is unresolved. CDR3 nucleotide sequence: TGTGCCATCAGTGGCTCGGGTAGCAATCAGCCCCAGCATTTT. This encodes CAISGSGSNQPQHF.